This record covers a single TCR beta chain. These data belong to a study of shared clonotypes between healthy human individuals. The repertoire was sequenced with immunoSEQ multiplex PCR; TCRdb's copy has only in-frame clones and lacks some. The sample contains about 680,000 clones, 90% to 95% of which appear only once. The V and J ends lost 5 bases and 4 bases respectively, with 11 bases between them. The CDR3 loop spans 13 amino acids. Germline CDR1 SEHNR, CDR2 FQNEAQ (reference sequence). Naive CD8 cells, CD45RO-negative and positively selected for CCR7, excluded terminally differentiated effector memory CD45RA+ cells.

The sequence derives from a man in his thirties or forties in good health. Sequenced input: naive CD8+ T cells sorted from blood. The V call is TRBV7-9, the J call TRBJ1-1; a weak D match, TRBD1 (6 bases). The CDR3 DNA reads as TGTGCCAGCAGCCAACAGGGTGGCACTGAAGCTTTCTTT. Its translation is CASSQQGGTEAFF. Filled out from reference TRBV7-9 and TRBJ1-1, the complete variable domain reads DTGVSQNPRHKITKRGQNVTFRCDPISEHNRLYWYRQTLGQGPEFLTYFQNEAQLEKSRLLSDRFSAERPKGSFSTLEIQRTEQGDSAMYLCASSQQGGTEAFFGQGTRLTVV.